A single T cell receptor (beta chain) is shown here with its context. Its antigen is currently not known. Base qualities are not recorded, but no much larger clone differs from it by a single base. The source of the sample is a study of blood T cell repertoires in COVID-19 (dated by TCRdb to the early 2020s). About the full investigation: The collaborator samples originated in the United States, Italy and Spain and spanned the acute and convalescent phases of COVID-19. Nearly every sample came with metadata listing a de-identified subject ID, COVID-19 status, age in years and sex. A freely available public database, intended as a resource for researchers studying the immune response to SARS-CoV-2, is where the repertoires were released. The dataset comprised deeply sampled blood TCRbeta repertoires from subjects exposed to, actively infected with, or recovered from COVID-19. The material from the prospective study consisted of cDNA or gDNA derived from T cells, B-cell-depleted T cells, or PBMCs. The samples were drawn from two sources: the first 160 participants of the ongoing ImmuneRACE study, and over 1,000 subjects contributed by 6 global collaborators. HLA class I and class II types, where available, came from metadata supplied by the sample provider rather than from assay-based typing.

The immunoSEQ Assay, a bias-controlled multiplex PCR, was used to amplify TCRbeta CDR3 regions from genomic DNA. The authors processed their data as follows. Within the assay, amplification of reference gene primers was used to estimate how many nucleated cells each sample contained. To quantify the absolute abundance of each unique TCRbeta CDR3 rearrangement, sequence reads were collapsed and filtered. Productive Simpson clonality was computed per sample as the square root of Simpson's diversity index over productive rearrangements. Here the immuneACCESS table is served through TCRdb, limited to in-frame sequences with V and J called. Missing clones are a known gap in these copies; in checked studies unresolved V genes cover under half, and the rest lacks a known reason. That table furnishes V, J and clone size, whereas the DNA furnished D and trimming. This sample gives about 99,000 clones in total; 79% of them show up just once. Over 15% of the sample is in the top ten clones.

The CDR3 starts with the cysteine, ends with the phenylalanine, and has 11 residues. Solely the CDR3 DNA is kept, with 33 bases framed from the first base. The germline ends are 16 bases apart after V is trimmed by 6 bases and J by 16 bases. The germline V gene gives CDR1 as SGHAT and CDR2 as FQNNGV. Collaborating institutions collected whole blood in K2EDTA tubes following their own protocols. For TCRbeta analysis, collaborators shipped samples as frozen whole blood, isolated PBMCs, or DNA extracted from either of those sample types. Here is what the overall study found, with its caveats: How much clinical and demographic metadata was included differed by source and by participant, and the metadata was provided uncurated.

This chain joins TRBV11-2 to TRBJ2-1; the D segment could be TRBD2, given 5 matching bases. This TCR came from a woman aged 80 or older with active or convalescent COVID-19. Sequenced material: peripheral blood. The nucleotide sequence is TGTGCCAGCAGGACCGGGGTGTCGCAATTCTTC. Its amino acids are CASRTGVSQFF.